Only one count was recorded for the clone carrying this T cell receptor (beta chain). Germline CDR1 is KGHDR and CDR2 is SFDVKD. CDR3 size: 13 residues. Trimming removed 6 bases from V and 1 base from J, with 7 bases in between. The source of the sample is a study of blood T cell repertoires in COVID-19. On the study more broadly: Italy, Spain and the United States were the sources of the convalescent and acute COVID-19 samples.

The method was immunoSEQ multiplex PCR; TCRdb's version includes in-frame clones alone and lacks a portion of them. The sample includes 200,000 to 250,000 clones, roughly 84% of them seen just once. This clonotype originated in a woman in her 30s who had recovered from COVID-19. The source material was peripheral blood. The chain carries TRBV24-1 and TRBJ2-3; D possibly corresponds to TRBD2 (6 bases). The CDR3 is CATSRRGTDTQYF. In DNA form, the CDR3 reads TGTGCCACCAGTCGGAGGGGCACAGATACGCAGTATTTT.